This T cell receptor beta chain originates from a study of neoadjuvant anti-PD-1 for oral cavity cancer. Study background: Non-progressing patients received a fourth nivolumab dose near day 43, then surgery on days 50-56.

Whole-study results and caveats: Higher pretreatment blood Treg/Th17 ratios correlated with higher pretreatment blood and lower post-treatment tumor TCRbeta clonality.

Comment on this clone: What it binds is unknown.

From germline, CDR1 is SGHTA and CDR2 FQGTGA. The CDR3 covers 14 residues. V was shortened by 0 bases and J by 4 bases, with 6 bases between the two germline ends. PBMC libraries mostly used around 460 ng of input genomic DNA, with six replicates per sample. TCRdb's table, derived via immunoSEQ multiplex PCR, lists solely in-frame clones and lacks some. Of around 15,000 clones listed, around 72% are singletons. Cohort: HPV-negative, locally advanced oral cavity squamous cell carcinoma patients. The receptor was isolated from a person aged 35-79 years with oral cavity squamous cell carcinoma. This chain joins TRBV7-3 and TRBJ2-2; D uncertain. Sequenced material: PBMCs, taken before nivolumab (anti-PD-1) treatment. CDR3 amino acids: CASSLTLGTGELFF. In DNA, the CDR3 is TGTGCCAGCAGCTTAACGTTAGGCACCGGGGAGCTGTTTTTT.